A single sample gave rise to the 9 T cell receptor beta chains below, sequenced in a study of blood T cell repertoires in COVID-19. Some clones are missing from TCRdb's copy, which holds only in-frame ones; the method was immunoSEQ multiplex PCR. The data show 120,000 or so clones, with roughly 85% seen just once and more than 20% held by the top ten. The sample comprised peripheral blood. The receptors here all came from a human donor in a cohort sampled during active COVID-19.

The chain recombines TRBV28 with TRBJ1-5; no clear D. Germline V lookup: CDR1 MDHEN, CDR2 SYDVKM. V was shortened by 8 bases and J by 0 bases, with 11 bases between the two germline ends. The CDR3 runs 14 residues. CDR3 nucleotide sequence: TGTGCCAGCGGAGGCGGGCATAGCAATCAGCCCCAGCATTTT. Translation: CASGGGHSNQPQHF.

The V and J genes are TRBV30 and TRBJ1-1, with TRBD1 as a possible D gene (6 bases). The germline CDR1 and CDR2 sequences are GTSNPN and SVGIG (reference sequence). CDR3 length: 13 amino acids. Trimming took off 4 bases at V and 0 bases at J, with 9 bases between the two ends. The CDR3 DNA follows: TGTGCCTGGACTCAGGGGTTGAACACTGAAGCTTTCTTT. Amino acid sequence: CAWTQGLNTEAFF.

V usage is TRBV6-2 or TRBV6-3 and J usage is TRBJ1-5, with TRBD1 identical over 10 bases. Germline CDR1 MNHEY, CDR2 SVGEGT. With 4 bases clipped from V and 6 bases from J, the junction kept 6 bases outside the gene matches. The CDR3 spans 15 residues. Written as DNA, the CDR3 is TGTGCCAGCAGTTCGGACAGGGGGTACCGTCAGCCCCAGCATTTT. Its translation is CASSSDRGYRQPQHF.

The J gene is TRBJ2-5, the V gene TRBV30; 7 bases fit TRBD1. Germline V gene lookup returns CDR1 GTSNPN and CDR2 SVGIG (reference sequence). The J segment lost 1 base and the V segment lost 4 bases, leaving 6 bases of the junction unmatched. The CDR3 is made up of 14 amino acids. The CDR3 spells CAWNRDRVQETQYF. The DNA of the CDR3 is TGTGCCTGGAATAGAGACAGGGTCCAAGAGACCCAGTACTTC.

DNA of the CDR3: TGTGCCAGCAGCACAGGGACAGAAAGCTATGGCTACACCTTC. This translates into CASSTGTESYGYTF. The gene calls are TRBV7-2 and TRBJ1-2; TRBD1 matches 7 bases. The CDR3 consists of 14 residues. Germline V gene data show CDR1 as SGHTA and CDR2 as FQGNSA. V trimming: 5 bases; J trimming: 4 bases; junction bases outside the gene matches: 7.

The chain links TRBV19 to TRBJ2-3, with D tentatively TRBD1 (7 bases). The CDR3 extends over 15 amino acids. Germline V gene sequence: CDR1 LNHDA, CDR2 SQIVND (reference sequence). V lost 8 bases, J lost 5 bases, and 20 bases lay in between. The CDR3 protein is CASGAGGGEGDTQYF. The CDR3 nucleotides read TGTGCCAGTGGGGCTGGAGGGGGCGAAGGAGATACGCAGTATTTT.

The rearrangement links TRBV27 to TRBJ1-1; D is perhaps TRBD1 (6 bases). Between the trimmed V and J ends, which lost 2 bases and 5 bases, there was a span of 12 bases. This CDR3 contains 14 residues. Germline-derived CDR1 and CDR2 are MNHEY and SMNVEV (reference sequence). Here the CDR3 reads CASSLRGARTEAFF. Written as DNA, the CDR3 is TGTGCCAGCAGTTTACGGGGGGCTAGGACTGAAGCTTTCTTT.

The chain has TRBV9 and TRBJ1-5; TRBD1 aligns across 7 bases. The ends lost 3 bases at V and 1 base at J; junction bases unmatched: 1. Looked up from germline, CDR1 is SGDLS and CDR2 is YYNGEE. The CDR3 is made up of 14 amino acids. CDR3 DNA sequence: TGTGCCAGCAGCGAGGGACAGAGCAATCAGCCCCAGCATTTT. It encodes CASSEGQSNQPQHF.

This clone has more than one count but fewer than ten. The chain couples TRBV6-5 to TRBJ2-3; D perhaps matches TRBD1 (5 bases). Looked up from germline, CDR1 is MNHEY and CDR2 is SVGAGI. The germline V and J ends were trimmed by 6 bases and 2 bases, with 6 bases remaining between them. This CDR3 spans 12 amino acids. CDR3 loop: CASRTVTDTQYF. In nucleotides, the CDR3 is TGTGCCAGCAGGACAGTCACAGATACGCAGTATTTT.